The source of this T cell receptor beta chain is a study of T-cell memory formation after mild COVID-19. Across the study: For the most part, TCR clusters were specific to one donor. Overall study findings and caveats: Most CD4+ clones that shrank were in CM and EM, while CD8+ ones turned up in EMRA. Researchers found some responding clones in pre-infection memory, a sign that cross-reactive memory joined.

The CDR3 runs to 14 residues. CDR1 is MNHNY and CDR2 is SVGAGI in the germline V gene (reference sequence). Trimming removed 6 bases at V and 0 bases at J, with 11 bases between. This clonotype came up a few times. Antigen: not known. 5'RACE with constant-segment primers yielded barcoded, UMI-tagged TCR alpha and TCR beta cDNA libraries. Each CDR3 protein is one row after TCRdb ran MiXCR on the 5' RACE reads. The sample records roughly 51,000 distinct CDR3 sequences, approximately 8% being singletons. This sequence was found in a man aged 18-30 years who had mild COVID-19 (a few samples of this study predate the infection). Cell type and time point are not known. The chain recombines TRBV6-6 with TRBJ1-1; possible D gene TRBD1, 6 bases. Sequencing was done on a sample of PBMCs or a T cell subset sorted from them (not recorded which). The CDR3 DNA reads TGTGCCAGCAGGGCACAGGGCTTGAACACTGAAGCTTTCTTT. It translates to CASRAQGLNTEAFF.